Each of the 9 T cell receptor beta chains below was sequenced from the same sample in a study of T cell responses to AZD1222 COVID-19 vaccine. Assay used: immunoSEQ multiplex PCR; TCRdb lists only in-frame clones, some missing. The sample has 90,000 to 120,000 clones, approximately 87% seen once. The input for sequencing was peripheral blood, taken on day 0 of AZD1222 vaccination. The origin of the receptors is an adult in good health.

The J gene is TRBJ1-3, the V gene TRBV14; D gene ambiguous. Per the germline V gene, CDR1 is SGHDN and CDR2 is FVKESK. Trimming removed 4 bases at V and 4 bases at J, with 8 bases between. The CDR3 extends over 13 amino acids. CDR3 loop: CASSPTVGNTIYF. The CDR3 DNA reads TGTGCCAGCAGCCCGACGGTCGGAAACACCATATATTTT.

The gene calls are TRBV3-1 (or the pseudogene TRBV3-2) and TRBJ2-5; no definite D call. CDR1 is LGHDT and CDR2 is YNNKEL in the germline V gene (reference sequence). The V end was cut by 0 bases, the J end by 1 base, with 9 bases between. The CDR3 has 15 amino acids. This CDR3 is CASSQEPSLQETQYF. The DNA for the CDR3 is TGTGCCAGCAGCCAAGAGCCCAGTCTCCAAGAGACCCAGTACTTC.

The chain employs TRBV27 and TRBJ2-2, with D tentatively TRBD1 (5 bases). CDR1 is MNHEY, CDR2 SMNVEV, per germline (reference sequence). V lost 5 bases, J lost 4 bases, and 17 bases lay in between. This CDR3 spans 16 amino acids. The CDR3 DNA is TGTGCCAGCAGTCCACCGCAGGGTCGTTCCACCGGGGAGCTGTTTTTT. Its protein product is CASSPPQGRSTGELFF.

The chain couples TRBV19 to TRBJ1-1, with D uncertain. Trimming removed 4 bases from V and 1 base from J, with 7 bases in between. CDR3 length: 13 amino acids. CDR1 is LNHDA, CDR2 SQIVND, per germline (reference sequence). The CDR3 DNA follows: TGTGCCAGTAGTAAAGGGAGGAACACTGAAGCTTTCTTT. This codes for CASSKGRNTEAFF. The variable domain in full, with the rest retrieved from reference TRBV19 and TRBJ1-1, is DGGITQSPKYLFRKEGQNVTLSCEQNLNHDAMYWYRQDPGQGLRLIYYSQIVNDFQKGDIAEGYSVSREKKESFPLTVTSAQKNPTAFYLCASSKGRNTEAFFGQGTRLTVV.

The chain links TRBV9 to TRBJ2-1, with 14 bases matching TRBD2. Trimming took 2 bases from V and 3 from J; bases not matched to a gene: 1. Germline assignment: CDR1 SGDLS and CDR2 YYNGEE. The CDR3 loop spans 16 amino acids. In DNA, the CDR3 is TGTGCCAGCAGCGTCGGACTAGCGGGGGGCTACAATGAGCAGTTCTTC. Translated, it gives CASSVGLAGGYNEQFF.

This chain uses TRBV4-2 with TRBJ2-5; D is possibly TRBD1 or TRBD2 (6 bases each). The CDR3 is 17 residues long. Between the trimmed V and J ends, which lost 4 bases and 4 bases, there was a span of 22 bases. The V gene's germline CDR1 is LGHNA and CDR2 YNFKEQ. Written as DNA, the CDR3 is TGTGCCAGCAGCCCTGGGGCCGGGGGCGAAAGTGGAGAGACCCAGTACTTC. Amino acids: CASSPGAGGESGETQYF.

In its sample, this clone was seen once. The chain recombines TRBV14 with TRBJ1-2; no reliable D call. CDR1 SGHDN and CDR2 FVKESK come from the germline V gene. The CDR3 consists of 14 residues. Trimming cost V 0 bases and J 2 bases, with 7 bases left between them. The CDR3 sequence: CASSQDRMNYGYTF. The DNA for the CDR3 is TGTGCCAGCAGCCAAGACAGAATGAACTATGGCTACACCTTC.

This rearrangement joins TRBV3-1 (or the pseudogene TRBV3-2) to TRBJ1-2; D might be TRBD1 (5 bases). The CDR3 consists of 15 residues. Germline V CDR1 and CDR2: LGHDT, YNNKEL (reference sequence). Trimming stripped 4 bases from V and 0 bases from J, with 12 bases between. The CDR3 sequence: CASSLYRTTNYGYTF. CDR3 coding DNA: TGTGCCAGCAGCCTTTACAGGACAACTAACTATGGCTACACCTTC.

The chain is built from TRBV2 and TRBJ1-3, with 8 bases matching TRBD1. The V gene end was trimmed by 7 bases and the J gene end by 4 bases; junction bases not matched to a gene: 6. This CDR3 contains 14 residues. Germline V lookup: CDR1 SNHLY, CDR2 FYNNEI. The CDR3 DNA reads as TGTGCCAGCACTGCAGGGGGCCAGGGAAACACCATATATTTT. Its protein product is CASTAGGQGNTIYF. The variable domain in full, with the rest retrieved from reference TRBV2 and TRBJ1-3, is EPEVTQTPSHQVTQMGQEVILRCVPISNHLYFYWYRQILGQKVEFLVSFYNNEISEKSEIFDDQFSVERPDGSNFTLKIRSTKLEDSAMYFCASTAGGQGNTIYFGEGSWLTVV.